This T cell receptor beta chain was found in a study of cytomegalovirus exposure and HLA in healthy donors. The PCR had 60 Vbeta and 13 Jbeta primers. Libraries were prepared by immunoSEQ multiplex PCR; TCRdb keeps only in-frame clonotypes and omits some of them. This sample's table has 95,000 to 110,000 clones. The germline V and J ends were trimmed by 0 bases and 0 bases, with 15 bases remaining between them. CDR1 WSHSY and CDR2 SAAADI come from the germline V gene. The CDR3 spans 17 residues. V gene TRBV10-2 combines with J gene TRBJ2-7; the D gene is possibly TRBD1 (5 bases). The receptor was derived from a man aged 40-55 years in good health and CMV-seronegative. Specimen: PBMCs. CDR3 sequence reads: CASSESGRGPSSYEQYF. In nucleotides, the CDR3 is TGCGCCAGCAGTGAGTCAGGTAGGGGCCCTAGCTCCTACGAGCAGTACTTC.